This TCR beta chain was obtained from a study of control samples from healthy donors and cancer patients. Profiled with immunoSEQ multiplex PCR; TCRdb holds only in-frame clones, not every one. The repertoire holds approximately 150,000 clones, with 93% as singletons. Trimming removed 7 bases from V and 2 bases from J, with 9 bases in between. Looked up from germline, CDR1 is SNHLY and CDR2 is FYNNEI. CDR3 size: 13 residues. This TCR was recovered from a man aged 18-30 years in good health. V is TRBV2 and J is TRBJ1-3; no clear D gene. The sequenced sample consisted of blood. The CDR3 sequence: CASTGLAGNTIYF. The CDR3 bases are TGTGCCAGCACGGGATTGGCTGGAAACACCATATATTTT.